This T cell receptor (beta chain) was profiled in a study of cytomegalovirus exposure and HLA in healthy donors. Study-level points and caveats: The HLA-A and HLA-B alleles of most subjects were reportedly predicted accurately from TCR beta sequences. Later, TCR association rates were found to vary by HLA locus, highest for DRB1 and lowest for HLA-C.

Use of 60 Vbeta and 13 Jbeta primers characterized the PCR. Repertoires were generated with immunoSEQ multiplex PCR, while TCRdb's copy carries only in-frame clones and drops some. Of 90,000 to 120,000 clones listed, over 60% are singletons. This clone has only one observation. Antigen: not known. Other DNA sequences in the same sample also yield this CDR3. At collection, donors were nominally healthy, but unrecorded immune exposures were probable. This clonotype originated in a man between 60 and 75 years old in good health and CMV-seropositive. The sequenced sample was PBMCs.

CDR3 nucleotide sequence: TGTGCCAGTAGTGCTGACAGGGGGGGGAACACTGAAGCTTTCTTT. It specifies CASSADRGGNTEAFF. The chain has TRBV19 and TRBJ1-1, with 9 nucleotides matching TRBD1. J gave up 1 base and V 5 bases, and 5 bases lay outside the gene matches. Germline-derived CDR1 and CDR2 are LNHDA and SQIVND (reference sequence). The CDR3 loop spans 15 amino acids.